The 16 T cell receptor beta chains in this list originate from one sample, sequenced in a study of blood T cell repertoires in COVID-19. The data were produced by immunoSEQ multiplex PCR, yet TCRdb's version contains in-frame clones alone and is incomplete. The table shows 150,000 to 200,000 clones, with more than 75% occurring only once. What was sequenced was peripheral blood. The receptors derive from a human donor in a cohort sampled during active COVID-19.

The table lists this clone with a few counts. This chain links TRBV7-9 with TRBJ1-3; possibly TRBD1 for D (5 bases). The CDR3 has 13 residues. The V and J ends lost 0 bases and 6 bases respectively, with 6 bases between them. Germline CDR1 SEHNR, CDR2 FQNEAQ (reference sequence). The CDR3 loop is CASSLAGENTIYF. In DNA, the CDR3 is TGTGCCAGCAGCTTAGCAGGGGAAAACACCATATATTTT.

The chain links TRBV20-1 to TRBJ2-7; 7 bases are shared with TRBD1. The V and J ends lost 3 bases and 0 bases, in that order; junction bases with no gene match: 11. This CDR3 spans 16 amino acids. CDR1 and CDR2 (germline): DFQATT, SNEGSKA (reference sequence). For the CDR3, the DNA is TGCAGTGCTAGTTTCCCGAACAGGGGTAACTCCTACGAGCAGTACTTC. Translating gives CSASFPNRGNSYEQYF.

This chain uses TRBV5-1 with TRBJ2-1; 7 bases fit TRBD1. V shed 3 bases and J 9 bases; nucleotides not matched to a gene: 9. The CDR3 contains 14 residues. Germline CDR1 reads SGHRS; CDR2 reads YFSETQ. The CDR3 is CASSSRQGQSEQFF. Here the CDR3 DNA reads TGCGCCAGCAGCTCCCGACAGGGTCAGAGTGAGCAGTTCTTC.

The CDR3 sequence: CASSELTINYGYTF. For the CDR3, the DNA is TGCGCCAGCAGTGAATTGACTATTAACTATGGCTACACCTTC. The J gene is TRBJ1-2, the V gene TRBV10-2; no firm D call. The V end lost 3 bases, the J end lost 1 base, and 9 bases lay between the germline ends. Germline V gene data show CDR1 as WSHSY and CDR2 as SAAADI. The CDR3 extends over 14 amino acids.

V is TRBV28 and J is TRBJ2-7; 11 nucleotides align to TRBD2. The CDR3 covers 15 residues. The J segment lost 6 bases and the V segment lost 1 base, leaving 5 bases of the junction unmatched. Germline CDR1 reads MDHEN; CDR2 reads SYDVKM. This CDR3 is CASSLSLAGGLEQYF. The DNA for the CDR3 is TGTGCCAGCAGTTTATCCCTAGCGGGAGGCCTCGAGCAGTACTTC.

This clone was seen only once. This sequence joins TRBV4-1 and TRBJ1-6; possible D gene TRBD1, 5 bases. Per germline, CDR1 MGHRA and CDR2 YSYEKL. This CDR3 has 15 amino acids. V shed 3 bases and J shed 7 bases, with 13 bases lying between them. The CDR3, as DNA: TGCGCCAGCAGCCAGGTGACAGTCGAGAATTCACCCCTCCACTTT. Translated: CASSQVTVENSPLHF.

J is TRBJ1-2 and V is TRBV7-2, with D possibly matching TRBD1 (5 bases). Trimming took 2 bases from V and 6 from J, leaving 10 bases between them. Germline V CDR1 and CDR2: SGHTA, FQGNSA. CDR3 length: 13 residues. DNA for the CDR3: TGTGCCAGCAGCTTATGGCAGGGCGATGGCTACACCTTC. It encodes CASSLWQGDGYTF.

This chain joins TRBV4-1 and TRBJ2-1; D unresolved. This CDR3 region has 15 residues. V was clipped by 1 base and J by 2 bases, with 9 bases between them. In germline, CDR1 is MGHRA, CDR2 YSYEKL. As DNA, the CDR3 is TGCGCCAGCAGCCAAGGCGCCAACCCCTACAATGAGCAGTTCTTC. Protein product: CASSQGANPYNEQFF.

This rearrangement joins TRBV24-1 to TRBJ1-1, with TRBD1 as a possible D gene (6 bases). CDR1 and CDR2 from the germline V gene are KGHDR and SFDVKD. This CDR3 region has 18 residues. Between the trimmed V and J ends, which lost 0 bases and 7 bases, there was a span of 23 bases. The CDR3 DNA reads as TGTGCCACCAGTGATTTGCATGGGGGTGGGGGGGCTCGGTTTGAAGCTTTCTTT. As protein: CATSDLHGGGGARFEAFF.

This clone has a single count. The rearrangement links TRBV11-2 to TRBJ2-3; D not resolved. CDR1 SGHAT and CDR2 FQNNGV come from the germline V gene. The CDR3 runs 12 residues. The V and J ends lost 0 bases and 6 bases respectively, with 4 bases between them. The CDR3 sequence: CASSLDLDTQYF. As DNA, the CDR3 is TGTGCCAGCAGCTTAGATCTGGATACGCAGTATTTT.

CDR3 region: CASSQDISGANVLTF. For the CDR3, the DNA is TGTGCCAGCAGCCAAGACATCTCTGGGGCCAACGTCCTGACTTTC. The J gene is TRBJ2-6, the V gene TRBV3-1 (or the pseudogene TRBV3-2); the D is unclear. The germline CDR1 and CDR2 sequences are LGHDT and YNNKEL (reference sequence). Trimming shortened V by 0 bases and J by 0 bases, and 3 bases separated the two germline ends. This CDR3 region has 15 residues.

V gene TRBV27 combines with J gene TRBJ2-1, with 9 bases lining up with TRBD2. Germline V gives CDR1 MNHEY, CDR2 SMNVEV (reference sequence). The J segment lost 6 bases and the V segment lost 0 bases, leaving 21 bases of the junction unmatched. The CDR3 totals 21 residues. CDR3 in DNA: TGTGCCAGCAGTTTATCGCGGGGGGGGGCAGGGGATGTGATCAGGGGCAATGAGCAGTTCTTC. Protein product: CASSLSRGGAGDVIRGNEQFF.

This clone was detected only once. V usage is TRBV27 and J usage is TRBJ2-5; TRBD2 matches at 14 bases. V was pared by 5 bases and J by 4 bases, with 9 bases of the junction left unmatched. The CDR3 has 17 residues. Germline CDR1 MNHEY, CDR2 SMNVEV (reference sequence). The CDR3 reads CASSTRTSGRSIETQYF. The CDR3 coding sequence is TGTGCCAGCAGTACACGGACTAGCGGGAGGTCGATAGAGACCCAGTACTTC.

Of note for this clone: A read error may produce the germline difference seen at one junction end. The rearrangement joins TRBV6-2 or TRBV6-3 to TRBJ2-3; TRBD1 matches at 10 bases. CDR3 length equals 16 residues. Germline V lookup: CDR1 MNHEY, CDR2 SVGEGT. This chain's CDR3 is CASSLSGTGVTNTQYF. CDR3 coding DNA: TGTGCCAGCAGTTTATCCGGGACAGGGGTCACAAATACGCAGTATTTT.

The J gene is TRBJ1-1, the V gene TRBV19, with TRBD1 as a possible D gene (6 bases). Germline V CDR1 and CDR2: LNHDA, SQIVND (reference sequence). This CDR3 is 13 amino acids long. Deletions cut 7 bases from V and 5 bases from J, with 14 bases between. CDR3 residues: CASTRRGITEAFF. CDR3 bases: TGTGCCAGTACCCGCAGGGGAATAACTGAAGCTTTCTTT. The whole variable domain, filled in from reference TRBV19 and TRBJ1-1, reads DGGITQSPKYLFRKEGQNVTLSCEQNLNHDAMYWYRQDPGQGLRLIYYSQIVNDFQKGDIAEGYSVSREKKESFPLTVTSAQKNPTAFYLCASTRRGITEAFFGQGTRLTVV.

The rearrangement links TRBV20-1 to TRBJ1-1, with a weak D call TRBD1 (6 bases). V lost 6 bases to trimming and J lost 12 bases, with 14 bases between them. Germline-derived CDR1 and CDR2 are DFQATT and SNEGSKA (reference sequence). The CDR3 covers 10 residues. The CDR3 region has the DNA TGCAGTGCATTGGCAGGGGAGACTTTCTTT. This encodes CSALAGETFF.